This T cell receptor (beta chain) was found in a study of blood T cell repertoires in COVID-19. The overall study: COVID-19 samples, acute and convalescent, were from the United States, Italy and Spain. T cells, B-cell-depleted T cells, or PBMCs provided the cDNA or gDNA that served as material.

The CDR3 is 17 amino acids. The germline V gene encodes CDR1 SGHNT and CDR2 YYREEE (reference sequence). The germline V and J ends were trimmed by 1 base and 0 bases, with 16 bases remaining between them. Per the authors' pipeline: The assay estimated nucleated cells by amplifying reference gene primers. Repertoires were generated with immunoSEQ multiplex PCR, while TCRdb's copy carries only in-frame clones and drops some. The V and J calls and clone size are taken from that table; D and trimming were inferred from the DNA. The sample lists about 210,000 clones, 92% seen once, with approximately 1.2% in the top ten.

The sample consisted of peripheral blood. This TCR derives from a man under 40 with acute or convalescent COVID-19. The V call is TRBV5-4, the J call TRBJ1-1; no clear D gene. The CDR3 bases are TGTGCCAGCAGCTTGTTGTTGGCAGGCAATATGAACACTGAAGCTTTCTTT. It encodes CASSLLLAGNMNTEAFF.